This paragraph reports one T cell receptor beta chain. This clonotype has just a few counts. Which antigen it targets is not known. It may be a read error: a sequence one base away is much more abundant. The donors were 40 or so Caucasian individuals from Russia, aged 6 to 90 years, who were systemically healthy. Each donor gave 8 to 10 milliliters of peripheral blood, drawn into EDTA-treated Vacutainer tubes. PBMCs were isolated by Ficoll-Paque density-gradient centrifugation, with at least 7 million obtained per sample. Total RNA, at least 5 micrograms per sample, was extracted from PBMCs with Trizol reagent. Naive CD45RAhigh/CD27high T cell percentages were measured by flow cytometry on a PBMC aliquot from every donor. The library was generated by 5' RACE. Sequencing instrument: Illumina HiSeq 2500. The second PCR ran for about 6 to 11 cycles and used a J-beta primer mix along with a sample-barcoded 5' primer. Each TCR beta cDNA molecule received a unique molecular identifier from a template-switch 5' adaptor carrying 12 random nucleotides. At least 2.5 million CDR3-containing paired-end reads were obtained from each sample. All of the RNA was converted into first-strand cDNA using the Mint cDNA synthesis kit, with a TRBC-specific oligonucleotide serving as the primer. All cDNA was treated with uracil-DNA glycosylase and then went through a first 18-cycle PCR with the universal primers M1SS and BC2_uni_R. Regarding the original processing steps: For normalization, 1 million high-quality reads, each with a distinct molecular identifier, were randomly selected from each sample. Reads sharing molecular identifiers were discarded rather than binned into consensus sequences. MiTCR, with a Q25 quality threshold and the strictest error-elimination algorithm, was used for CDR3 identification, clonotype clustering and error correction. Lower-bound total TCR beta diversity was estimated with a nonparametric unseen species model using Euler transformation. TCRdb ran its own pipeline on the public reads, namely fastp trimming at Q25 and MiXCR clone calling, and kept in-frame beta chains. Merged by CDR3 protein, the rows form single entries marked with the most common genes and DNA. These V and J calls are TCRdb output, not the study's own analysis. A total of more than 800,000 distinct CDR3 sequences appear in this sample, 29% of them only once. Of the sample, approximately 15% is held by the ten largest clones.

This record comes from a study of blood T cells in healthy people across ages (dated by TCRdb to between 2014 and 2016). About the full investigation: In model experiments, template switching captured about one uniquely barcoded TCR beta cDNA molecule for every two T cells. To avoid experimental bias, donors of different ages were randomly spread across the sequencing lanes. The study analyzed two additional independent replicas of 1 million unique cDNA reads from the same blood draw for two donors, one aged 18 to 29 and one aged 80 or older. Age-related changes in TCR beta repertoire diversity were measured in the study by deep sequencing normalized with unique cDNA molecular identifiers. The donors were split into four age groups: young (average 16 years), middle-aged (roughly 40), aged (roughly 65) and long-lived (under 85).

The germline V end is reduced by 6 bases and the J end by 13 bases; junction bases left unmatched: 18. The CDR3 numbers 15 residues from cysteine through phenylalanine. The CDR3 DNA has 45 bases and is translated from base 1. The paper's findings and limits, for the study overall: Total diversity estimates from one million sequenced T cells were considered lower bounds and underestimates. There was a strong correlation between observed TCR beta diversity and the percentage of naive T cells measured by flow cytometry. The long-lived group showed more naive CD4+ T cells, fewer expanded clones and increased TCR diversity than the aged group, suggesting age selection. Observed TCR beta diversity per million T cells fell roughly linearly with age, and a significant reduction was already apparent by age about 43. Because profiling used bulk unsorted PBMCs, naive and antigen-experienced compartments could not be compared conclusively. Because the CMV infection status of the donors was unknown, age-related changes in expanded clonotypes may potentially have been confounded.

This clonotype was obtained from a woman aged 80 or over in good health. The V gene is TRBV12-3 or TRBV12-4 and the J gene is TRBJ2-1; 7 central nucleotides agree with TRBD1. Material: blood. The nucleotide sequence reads TGTGCCAGCAGCCTGGACAGGTCATTAATAGGGACCCAGTTCTTC. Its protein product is CASSLDRSLIGTQFF.